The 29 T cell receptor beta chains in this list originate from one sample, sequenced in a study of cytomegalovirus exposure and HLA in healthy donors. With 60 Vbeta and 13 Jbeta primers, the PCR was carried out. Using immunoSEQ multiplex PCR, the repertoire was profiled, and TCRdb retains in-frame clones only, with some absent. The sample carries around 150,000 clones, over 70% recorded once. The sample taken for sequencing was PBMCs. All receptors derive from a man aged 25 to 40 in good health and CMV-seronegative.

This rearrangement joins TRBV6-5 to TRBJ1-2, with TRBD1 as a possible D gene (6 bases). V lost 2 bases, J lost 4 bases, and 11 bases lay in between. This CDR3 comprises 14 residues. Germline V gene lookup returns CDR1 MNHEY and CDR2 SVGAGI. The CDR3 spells CASSYVDRTYGYTF. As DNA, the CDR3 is TGTGCCAGCAGTTACGTGGACAGAACCTATGGCTACACCTTC.

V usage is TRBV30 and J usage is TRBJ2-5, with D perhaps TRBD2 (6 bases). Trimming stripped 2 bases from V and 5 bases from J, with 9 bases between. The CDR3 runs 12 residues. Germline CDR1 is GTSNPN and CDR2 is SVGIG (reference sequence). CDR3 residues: CAWSRLGETQYF. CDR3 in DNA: TGTGCCTGGAGTCGACTAGGGGAGACCCAGTACTTC.

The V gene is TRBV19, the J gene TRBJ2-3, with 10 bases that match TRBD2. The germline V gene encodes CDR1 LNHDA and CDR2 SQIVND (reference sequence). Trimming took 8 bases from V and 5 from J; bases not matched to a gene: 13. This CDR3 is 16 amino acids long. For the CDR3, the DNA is TGTGCCAGTGCCCCAGGGACTAGCGAGAGGGTAGATACGCAGTATTTT. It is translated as CASAPGTSERVDTQYF.

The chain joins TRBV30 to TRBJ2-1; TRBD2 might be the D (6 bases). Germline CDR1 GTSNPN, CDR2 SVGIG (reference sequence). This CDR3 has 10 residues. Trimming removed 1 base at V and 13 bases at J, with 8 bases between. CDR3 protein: CAWSGLVQFF. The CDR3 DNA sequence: TGTGCCTGGAGTGGACTAGTACAGTTCTTC. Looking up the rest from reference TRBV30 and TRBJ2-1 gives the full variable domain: SQTIHQWPATLVQPVGSPLSLECTVEGTSNPNLYWYRQAAGRGLQLLFYSVGIGQISSEVPQNLSASRPQDRQFILSSKKLLLSDSGFYLCAWSGLVQFFGPGTRLTVL.

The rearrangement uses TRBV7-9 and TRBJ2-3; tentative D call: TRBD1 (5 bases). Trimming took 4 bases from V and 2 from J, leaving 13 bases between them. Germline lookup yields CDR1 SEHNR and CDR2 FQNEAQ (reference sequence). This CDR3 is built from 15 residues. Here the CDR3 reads CASSSRQRLTDTQYF. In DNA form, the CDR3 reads TGTGCCAGCAGCTCCCGACAGAGACTCACAGATACGCAGTATTTT.

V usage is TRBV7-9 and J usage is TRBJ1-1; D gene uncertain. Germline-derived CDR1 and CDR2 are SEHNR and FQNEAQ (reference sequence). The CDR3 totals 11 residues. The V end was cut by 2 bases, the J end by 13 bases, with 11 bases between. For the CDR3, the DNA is TGTGCCAGCAGCTTATTAAGCTCGGTTTTCTTT. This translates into CASSLLSSVFF.

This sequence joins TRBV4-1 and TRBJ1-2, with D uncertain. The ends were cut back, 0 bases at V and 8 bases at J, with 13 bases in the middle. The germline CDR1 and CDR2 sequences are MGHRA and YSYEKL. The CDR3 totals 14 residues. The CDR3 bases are TGCGCCAGCAGCCAAGATGACTCGTCTTGGGGCTACACCTTC. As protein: CASSQDDSSWGYTF.

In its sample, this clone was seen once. CDR3 DNA sequence: TGTGCCAGCAGTCCCTGGACAGGGGGCGATGAGCAGTTCTTC. As protein: CASSPWTGGDEQFF. The chain links TRBV27 to TRBJ2-1; 11 bases are shared with TRBD1. With V trimmed by 5 bases and J by 8 bases, 5 bases remained unmatched. The CDR3 length is 14 residues. Germline loops: CDR1 MNHEY, CDR2 SMNVEV (reference sequence).

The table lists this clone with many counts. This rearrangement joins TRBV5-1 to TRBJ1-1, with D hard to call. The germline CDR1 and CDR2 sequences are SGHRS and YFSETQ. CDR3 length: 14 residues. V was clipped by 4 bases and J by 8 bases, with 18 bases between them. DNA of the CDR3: TGCGCCAGCAGCGGAAGCGGGGTCCTCGCCGAAGCTTTCTTT. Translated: CASSGSGVLAEAFF. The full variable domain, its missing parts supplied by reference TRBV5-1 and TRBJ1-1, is KAGVTQTPRYLIKTRGQQVTLSCSPISGHRSVSWYQQTPGQGLQFLFEYFSETQRNKGNFPGRFSGRQFSNSRSEMNVSTLELGDSALYLCASSGSGVLAEAFFGQGTRLTVV.

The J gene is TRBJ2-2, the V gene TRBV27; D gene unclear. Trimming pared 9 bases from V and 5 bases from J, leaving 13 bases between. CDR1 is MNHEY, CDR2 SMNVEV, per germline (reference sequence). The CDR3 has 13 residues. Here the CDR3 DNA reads TGTGCCAGTAGACTGCCCGTGACCGGGGAGCTGTTTTTT. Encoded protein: CASRLPVTGELFF.

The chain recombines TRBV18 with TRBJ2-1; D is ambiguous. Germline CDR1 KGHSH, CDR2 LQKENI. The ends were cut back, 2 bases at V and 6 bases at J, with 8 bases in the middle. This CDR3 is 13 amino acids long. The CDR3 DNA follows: TGTGCCAGCTCACCATGGGCCCTCAATGAGCAGTTCTTC. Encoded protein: CASSPWALNEQFF.

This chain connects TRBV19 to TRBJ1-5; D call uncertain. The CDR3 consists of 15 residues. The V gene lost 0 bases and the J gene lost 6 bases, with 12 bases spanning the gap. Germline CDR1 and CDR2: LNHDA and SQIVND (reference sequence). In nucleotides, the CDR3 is TGTGCCAGTAGTATAGATCCGGACTGGGCTCAGCCCCAGCATTTT. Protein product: CASSIDPDWAQPQHF.

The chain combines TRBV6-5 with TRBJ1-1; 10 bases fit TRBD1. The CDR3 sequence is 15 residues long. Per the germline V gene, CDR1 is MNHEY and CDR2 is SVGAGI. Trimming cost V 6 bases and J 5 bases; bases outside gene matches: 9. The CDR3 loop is CASRSPGTGDTEAFF. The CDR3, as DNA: TGTGCCAGCAGAAGCCCCGGGACAGGGGATACTGAAGCTTTCTTT.

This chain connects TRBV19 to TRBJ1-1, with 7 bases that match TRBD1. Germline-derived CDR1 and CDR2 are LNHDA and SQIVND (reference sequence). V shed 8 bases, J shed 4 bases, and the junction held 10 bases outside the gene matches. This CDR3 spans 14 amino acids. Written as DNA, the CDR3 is TGTGCCAGTCATGAAGGGGGCGCTCCCACTGAAGCTTTCTTT. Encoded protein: CASHEGGAPTEAFF.

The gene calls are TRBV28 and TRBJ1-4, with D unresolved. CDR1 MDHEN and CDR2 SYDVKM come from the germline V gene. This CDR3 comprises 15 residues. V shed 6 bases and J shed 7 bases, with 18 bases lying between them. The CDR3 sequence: CASRSAGEFGEKLFF. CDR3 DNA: TGTGCCAGCAGATCTGCAGGCGAATTTGGTGAAAAACTGTTTTTT. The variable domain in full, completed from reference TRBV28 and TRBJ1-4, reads DVKVTQSSRYLVKRTGEKVFLECVQDMDHENMFWYRQDPGLGLRLIYFSYDVKMKEKGDIPEGYSVSREKKERFSLILESASTNQTSMYLCASRSAGEFGEKLFFGSGTQLSVL.

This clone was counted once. In nucleotides, the CDR3 is TGTGCCAGCAGCCCTCGGCGCGCAGGCTATGGCTACACCTTC. It translates to CASSPRRAGYGYTF. The V call is TRBV7-8, the J call TRBJ1-2; D call uncertain. CDR3 size: 14 residues. Trimming took 5 bases from V and 4 from J, leaving 14 bases between them. Germline-derived CDR1 and CDR2 are SGHVS and FQNEAQ.

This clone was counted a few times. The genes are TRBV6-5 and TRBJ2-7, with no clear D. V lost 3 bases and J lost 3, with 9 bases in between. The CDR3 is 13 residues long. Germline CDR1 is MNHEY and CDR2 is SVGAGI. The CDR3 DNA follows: TGTGCCAGCAGTTATATCGGTCTCTACGAGCAGTACTTC. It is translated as CASSYIGLYEQYF.

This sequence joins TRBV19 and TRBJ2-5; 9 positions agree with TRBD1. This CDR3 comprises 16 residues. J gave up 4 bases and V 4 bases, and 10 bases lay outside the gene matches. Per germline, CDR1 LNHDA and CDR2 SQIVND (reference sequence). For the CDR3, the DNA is TGTGCCAGTAGTACCTGGGACGGGACAGGGAGAGAGACCCAGTACTTC. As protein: CASSTWDGTGRETQYF.

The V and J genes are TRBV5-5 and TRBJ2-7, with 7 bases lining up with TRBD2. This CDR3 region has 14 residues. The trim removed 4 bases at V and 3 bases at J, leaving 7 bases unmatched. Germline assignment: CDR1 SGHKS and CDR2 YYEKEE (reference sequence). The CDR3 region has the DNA TGTGCCAGCAGCCCCGGACTAGTAGTCTACGAGCAGTACTTC. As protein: CASSPGLVVYEQYF.

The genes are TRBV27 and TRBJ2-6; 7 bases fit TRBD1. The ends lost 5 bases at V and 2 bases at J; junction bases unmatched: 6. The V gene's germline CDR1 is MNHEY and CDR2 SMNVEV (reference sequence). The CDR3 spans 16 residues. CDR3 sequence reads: CASSPRGGAGANVLTF. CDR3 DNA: TGTGCCAGCAGTCCGCGAGGGGGCGCTGGGGCCAACGTCCTGACTTTC.

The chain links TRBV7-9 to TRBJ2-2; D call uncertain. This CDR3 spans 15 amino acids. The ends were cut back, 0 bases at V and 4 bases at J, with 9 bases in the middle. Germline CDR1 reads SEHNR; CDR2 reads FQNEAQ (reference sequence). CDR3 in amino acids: CASSLAMPVTGELFF. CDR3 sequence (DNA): TGTGCCAGCAGCTTAGCGATGCCGGTCACCGGGGAGCTGTTTTTT.

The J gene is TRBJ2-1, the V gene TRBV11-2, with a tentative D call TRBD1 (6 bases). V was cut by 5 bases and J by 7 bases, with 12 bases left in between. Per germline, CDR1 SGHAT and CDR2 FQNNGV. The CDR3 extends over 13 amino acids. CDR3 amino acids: CASSEVQGNEQFF. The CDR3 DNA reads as TGTGCCAGCAGCGAAGTTCAGGGGAATGAGCAGTTCTTC.

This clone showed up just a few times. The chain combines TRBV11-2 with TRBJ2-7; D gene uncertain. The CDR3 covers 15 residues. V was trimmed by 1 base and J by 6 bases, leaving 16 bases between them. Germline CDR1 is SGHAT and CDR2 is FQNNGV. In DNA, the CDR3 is TGTGCCAGCAGCTTAGCGGCTAGTTTACGGCTCGAGCAGTACTTC. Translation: CASSLAASLRLEQYF.

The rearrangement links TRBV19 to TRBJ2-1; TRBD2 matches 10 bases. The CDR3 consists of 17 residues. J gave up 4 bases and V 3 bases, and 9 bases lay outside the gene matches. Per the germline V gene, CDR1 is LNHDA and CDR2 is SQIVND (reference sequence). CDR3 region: CASSMALAGGLYNEQFF. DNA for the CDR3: TGTGCCAGTAGTATGGCCTTAGCGGGAGGCCTTTACAATGAGCAGTTCTTC. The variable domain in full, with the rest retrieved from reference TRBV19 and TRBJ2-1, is DGGITQSPKYLFRKEGQNVTLSCEQNLNHDAMYWYRQDPGQGLRLIYYSQIVNDFQKGDIAEGYSVSREKKESFPLTVTSAQKNPTAFYLCASSMALAGGLYNEQFFGPGTRLTVL.

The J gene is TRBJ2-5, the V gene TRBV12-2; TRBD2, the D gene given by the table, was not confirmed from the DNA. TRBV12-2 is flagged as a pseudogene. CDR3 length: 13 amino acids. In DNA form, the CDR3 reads TGTGCAAGTCGATCCGACTGGAGGGAGACCCAGTACTTC. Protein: CASRSDWRETQYF.

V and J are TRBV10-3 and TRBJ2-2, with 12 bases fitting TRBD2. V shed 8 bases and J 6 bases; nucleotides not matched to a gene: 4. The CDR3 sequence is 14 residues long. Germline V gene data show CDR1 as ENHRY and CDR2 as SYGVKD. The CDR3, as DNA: TGTGCCATCCCTAGCGGGAGGGTCGCCGGGGAGCTGTTTTTT. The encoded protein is CAIPSGRVAGELFF.

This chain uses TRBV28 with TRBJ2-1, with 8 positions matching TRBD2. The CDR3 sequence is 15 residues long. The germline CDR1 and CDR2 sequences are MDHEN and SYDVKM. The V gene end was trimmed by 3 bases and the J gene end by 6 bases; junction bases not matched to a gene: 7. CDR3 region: CASSFLSGGPNEQFF. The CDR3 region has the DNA TGTGCCAGCAGTTTTCTAAGCGGGGGCCCCAATGAGCAGTTCTTC.

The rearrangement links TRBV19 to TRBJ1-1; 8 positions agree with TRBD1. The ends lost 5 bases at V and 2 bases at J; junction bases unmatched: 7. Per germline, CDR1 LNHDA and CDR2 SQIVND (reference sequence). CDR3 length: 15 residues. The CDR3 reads CASSATGGINTEAFF. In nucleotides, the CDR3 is TGTGCCAGTAGTGCCACAGGGGGGATTAACACTGAAGCTTTCTTT.

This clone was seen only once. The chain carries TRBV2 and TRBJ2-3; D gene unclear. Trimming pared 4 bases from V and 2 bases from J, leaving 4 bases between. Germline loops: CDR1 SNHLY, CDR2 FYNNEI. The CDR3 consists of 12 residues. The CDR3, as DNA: TGTGCCAGCAGTGTTATCACAGATACGCAGTATTTT. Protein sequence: CASSVITDTQYF.